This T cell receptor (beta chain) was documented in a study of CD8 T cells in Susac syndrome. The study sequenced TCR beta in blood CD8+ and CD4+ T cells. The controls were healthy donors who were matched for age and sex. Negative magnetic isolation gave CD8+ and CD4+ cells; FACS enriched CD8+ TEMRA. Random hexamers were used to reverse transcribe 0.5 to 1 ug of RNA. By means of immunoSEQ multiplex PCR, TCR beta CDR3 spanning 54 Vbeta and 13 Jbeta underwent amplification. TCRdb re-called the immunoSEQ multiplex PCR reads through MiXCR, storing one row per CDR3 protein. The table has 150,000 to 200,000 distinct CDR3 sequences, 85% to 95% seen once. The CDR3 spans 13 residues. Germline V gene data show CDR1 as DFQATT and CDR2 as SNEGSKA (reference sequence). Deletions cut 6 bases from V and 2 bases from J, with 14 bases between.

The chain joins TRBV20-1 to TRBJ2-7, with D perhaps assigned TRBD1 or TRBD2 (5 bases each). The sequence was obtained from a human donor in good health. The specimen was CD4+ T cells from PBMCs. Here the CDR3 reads CSASEGRAYEQYF. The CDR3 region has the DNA TGCAGTGCCTCAGAGGGACGGGCCTACGAGCAGTACTTC.